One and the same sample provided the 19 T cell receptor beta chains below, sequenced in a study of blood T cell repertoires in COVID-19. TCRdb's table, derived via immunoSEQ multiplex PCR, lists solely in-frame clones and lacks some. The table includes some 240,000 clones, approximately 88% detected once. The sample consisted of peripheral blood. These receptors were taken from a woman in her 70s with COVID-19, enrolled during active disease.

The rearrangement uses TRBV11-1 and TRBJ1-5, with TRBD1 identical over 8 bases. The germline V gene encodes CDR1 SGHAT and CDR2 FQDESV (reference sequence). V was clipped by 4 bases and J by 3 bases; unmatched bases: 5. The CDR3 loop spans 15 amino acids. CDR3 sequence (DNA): TGTGCCAGCAGCTCCGGGACAGGAAACAATCAGCCCCAGCATTTT. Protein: CASSSGTGNNQPQHF.

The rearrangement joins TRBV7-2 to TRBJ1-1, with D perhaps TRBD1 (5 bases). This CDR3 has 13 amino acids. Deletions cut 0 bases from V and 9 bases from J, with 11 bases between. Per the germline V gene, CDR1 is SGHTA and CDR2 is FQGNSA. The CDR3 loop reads CASSLAEDTKAFF. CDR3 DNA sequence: TGTGCCAGCAGCTTAGCAGAGGACACAAAAGCTTTCTTT.

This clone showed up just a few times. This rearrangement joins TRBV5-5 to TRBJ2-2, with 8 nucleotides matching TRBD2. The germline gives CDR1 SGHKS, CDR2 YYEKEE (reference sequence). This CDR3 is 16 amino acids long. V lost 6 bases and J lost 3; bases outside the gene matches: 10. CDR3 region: CASIHLAGRHTGELFF. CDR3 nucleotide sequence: TGTGCCAGCATCCACCTAGCGGGCCGGCACACCGGGGAGCTGTTTTTT.

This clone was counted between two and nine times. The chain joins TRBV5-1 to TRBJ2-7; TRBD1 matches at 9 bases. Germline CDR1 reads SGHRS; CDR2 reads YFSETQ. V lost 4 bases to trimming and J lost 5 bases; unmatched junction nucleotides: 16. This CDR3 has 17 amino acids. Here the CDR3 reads CASSDRLTGTGPHEQYF. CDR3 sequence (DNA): TGCGCCAGCAGCGATCGGCTTACCGGGACAGGGCCCCACGAGCAGTACTTC.

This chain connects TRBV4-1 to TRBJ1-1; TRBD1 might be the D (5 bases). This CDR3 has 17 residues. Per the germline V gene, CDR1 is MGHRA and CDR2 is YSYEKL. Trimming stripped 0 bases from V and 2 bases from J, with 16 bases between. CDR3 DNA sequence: TGCGCCAGCAGCCAAGATTATTTGGGGGGAGGAAACACTGAAGCTTTCTTT. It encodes CASSQDYLGGGNTEAFF.

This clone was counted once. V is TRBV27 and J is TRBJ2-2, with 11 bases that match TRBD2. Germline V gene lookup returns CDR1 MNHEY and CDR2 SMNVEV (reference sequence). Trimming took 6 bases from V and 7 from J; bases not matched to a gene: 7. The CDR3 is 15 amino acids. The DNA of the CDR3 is TGTGCCAGCAGCCAGACTAGCGGGATTGTCGGGGAGCTGTTTTTT. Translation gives CASSQTSGIVGELFF.

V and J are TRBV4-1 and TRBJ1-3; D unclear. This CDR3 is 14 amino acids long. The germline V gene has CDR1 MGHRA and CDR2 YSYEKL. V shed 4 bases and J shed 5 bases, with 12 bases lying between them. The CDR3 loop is CASSPSRDRNTIYF. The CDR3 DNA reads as TGCGCCAGCAGCCCCAGTAGAGACAGAAACACCATATATTTT.

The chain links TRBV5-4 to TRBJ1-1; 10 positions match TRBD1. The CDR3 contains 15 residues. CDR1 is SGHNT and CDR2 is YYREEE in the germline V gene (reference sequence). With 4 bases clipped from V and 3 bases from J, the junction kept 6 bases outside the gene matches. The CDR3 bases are TGTGCCAGCAGCCCAAAGGACAGGGGGGACACTGAAGCTTTCTTT. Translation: CASSPKDRGDTEAFF.

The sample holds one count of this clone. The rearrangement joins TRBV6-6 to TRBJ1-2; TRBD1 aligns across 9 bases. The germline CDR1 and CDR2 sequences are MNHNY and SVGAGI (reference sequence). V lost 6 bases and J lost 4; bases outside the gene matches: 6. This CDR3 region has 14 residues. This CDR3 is CASRTGQGVYGYTF. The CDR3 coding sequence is TGTGCCAGCAGAACGGGACAGGGCGTCTATGGCTACACCTTC.

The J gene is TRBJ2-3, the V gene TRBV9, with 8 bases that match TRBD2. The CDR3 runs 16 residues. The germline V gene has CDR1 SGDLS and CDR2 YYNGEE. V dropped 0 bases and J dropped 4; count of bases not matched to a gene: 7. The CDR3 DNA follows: TGTGCCAGCAGCGTAGTTACCGGGAGGGCCCCAGATACGCAGTATTTT. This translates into CASSVVTGRAPDTQYF.

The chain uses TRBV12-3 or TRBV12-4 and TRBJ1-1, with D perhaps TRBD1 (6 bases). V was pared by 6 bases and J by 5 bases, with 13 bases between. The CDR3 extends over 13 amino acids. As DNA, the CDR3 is TGTGCCAGCAGGCCAAACAGGGCAACTGAAGCTTTCTTT. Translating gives CASRPNRATEAFF.

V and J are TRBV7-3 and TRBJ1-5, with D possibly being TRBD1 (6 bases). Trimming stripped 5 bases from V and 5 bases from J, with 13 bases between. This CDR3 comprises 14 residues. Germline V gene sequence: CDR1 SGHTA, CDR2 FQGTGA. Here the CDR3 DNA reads TGTGCCAGCAGCCCCGGGACACTTTATCAGCCCCAGCATTTT. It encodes CASSPGTLYQPQHF.

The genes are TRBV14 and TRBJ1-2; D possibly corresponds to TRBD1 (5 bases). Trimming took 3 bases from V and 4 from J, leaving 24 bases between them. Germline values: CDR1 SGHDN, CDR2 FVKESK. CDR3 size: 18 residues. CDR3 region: CASSQDRSWQGSVYGYTF. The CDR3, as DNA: TGTGCCAGCAGCCAGGACCGGTCGTGGCAGGGCAGCGTCTATGGCTACACCTTC.

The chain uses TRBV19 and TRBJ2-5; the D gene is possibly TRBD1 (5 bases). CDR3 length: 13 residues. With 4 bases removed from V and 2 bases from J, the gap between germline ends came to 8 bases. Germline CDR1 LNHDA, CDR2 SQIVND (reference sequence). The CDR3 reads CASSSQGQETQYF. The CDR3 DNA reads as TGTGCCAGTAGTAGCCAGGGACAAGAGACCCAGTACTTC.

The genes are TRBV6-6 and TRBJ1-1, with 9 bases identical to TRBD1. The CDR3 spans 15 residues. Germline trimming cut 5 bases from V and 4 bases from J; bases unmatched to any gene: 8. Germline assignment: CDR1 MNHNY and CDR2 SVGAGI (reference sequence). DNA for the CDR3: TGTGCCAGCAGTGCCAGACAGGGGGGGAGCACTGAAGCTTTCTTT. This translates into CASSARQGGSTEAFF.

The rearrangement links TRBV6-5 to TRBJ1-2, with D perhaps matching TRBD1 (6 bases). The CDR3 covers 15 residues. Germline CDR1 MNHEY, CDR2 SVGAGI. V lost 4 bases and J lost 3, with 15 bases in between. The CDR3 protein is CASSSSGGADYGYTF. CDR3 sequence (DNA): TGTGCCAGCAGTTCCTCGGGGGGGGCTGACTATGGCTACACCTTC.

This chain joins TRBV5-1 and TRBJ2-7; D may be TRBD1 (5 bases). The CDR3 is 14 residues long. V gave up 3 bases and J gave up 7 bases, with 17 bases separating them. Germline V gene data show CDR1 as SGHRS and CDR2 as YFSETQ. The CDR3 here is CASSSRQQPVEQYF. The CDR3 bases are TGCGCCAGCAGCTCCCGACAGCAACCGGTGGAGCAGTACTTC.

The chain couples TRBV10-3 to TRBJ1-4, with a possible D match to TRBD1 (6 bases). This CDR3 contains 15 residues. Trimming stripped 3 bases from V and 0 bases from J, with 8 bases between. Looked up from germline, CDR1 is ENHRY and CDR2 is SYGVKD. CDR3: CAISEQGSTNEKLFF. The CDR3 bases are TGTGCCATCAGTGAACAGGGTTCAACTAATGAAAAACTGTTTTTT.

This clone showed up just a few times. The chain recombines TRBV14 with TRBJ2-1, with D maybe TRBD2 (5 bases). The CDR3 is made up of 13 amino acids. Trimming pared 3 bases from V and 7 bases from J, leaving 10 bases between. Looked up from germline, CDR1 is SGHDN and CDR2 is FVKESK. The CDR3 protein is CASSQPPGNEQFF. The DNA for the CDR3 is TGTGCCAGCAGCCAGCCGCCGGGGAATGAGCAGTTCTTC.